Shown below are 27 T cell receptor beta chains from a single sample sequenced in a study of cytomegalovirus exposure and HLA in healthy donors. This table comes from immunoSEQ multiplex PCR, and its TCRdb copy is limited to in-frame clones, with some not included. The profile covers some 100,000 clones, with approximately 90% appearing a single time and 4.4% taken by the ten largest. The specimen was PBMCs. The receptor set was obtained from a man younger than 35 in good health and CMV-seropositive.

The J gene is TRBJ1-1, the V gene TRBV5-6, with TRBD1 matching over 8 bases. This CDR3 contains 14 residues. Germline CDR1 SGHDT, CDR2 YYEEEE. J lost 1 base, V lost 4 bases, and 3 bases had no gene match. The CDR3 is CASSLGTGNTEAFF. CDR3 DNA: TGTGCCAGCAGCCTGGGGACAGGGAACACTGAAGCTTTCTTT.

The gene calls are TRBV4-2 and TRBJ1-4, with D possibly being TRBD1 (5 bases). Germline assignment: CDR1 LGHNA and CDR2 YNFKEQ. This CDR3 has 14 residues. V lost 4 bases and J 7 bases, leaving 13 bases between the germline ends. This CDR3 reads CASSPGGAGEKLFF. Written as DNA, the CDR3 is TGTGCCAGCAGCCCCGGAGGGGCGGGTGAAAAACTGTTTTTT.

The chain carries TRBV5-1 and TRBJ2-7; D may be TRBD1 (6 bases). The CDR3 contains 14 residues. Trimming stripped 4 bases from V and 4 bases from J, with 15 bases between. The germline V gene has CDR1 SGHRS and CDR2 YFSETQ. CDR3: CASSPTTTGYEQYF. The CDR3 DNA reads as TGCGCCAGCAGCCCAACCACAACAGGGTACGAGCAGTACTTC.

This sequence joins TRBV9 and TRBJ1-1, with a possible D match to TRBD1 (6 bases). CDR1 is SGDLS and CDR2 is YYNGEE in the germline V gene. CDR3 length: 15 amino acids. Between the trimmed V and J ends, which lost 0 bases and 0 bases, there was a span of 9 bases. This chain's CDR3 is CASSVETGLNTEAFF. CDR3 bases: TGTGCCAGCAGCGTAGAGACAGGATTGAACACTGAAGCTTTCTTT.

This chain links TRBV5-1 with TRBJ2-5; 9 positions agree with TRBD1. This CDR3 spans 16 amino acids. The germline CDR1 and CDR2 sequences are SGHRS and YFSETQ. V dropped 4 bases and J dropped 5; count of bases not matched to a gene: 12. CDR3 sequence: CASSPGTGLASETQYF. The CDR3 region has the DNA TGCGCCAGCAGCCCCGGGACAGGGTTGGCCAGTGAGACCCAGTACTTC.

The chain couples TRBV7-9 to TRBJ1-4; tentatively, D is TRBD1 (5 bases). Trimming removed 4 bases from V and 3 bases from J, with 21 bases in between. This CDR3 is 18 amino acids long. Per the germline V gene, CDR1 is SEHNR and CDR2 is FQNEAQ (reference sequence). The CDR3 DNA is TGTGCCAGCAGCTACCCCCGGGGGGTACTCGAGGCTAATGAAAAACTGTTTTTT. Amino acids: CASSYPRGVLEANEKLFF.

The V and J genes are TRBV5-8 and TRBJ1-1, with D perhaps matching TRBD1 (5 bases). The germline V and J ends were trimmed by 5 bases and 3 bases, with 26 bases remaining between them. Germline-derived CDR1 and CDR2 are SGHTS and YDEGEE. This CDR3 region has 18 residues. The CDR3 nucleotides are TGTGCCAGCAGAGTGCGTGGGGTCTGGGGGGTGGCGGACACTGAAGCTTTCTTT. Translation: CASRVRGVWGVADTEAFF.

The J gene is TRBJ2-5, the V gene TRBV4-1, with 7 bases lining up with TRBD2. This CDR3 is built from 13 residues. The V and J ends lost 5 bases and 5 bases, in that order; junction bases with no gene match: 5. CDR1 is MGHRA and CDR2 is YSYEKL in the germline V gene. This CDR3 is CASSRWGGETQYF. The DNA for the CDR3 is TGCGCCAGCAGCAGGTGGGGGGGGGAGACCCAGTACTTC.

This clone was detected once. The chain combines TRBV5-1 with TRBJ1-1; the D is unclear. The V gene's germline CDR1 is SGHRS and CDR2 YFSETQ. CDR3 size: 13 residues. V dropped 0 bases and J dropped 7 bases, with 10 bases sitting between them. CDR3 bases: TGCGCCAGCAGCTTGGACCCCTCCAGTGAAGCTTTCTTT. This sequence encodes CASSLDPSSEAFF.

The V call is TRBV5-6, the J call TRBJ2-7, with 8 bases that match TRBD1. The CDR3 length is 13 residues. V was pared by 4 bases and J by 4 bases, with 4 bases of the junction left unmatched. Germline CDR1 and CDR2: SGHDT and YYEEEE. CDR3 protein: CASSVTGGYEQYF. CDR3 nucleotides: TGTGCCAGCAGCGTAACAGGGGGTTACGAGCAGTACTTC. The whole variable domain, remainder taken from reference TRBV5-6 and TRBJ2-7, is DAGVTQSPTHLIKTRGQQVTLRCSPKSGHDTVSWYQQALGQGPQFIFQYYEEEERQRGNFPDRFSGHQFPNYSSELNVNALLLGDSALYLCASSVTGGYEQYFGPGTRLTVT.

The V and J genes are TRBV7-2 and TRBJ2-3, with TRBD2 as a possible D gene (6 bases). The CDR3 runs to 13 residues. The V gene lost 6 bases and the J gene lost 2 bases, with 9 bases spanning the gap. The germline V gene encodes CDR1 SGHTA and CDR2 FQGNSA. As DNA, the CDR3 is TGTGCCAGCAGGGGGGGAAACACAGATACGCAGTATTTT. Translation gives CASRGGNTDTQYF. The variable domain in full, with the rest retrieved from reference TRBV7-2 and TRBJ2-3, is GAGVSQSPSNKVTEKGKDVELRCDPISGHTALYWYRQSLGQGLEFLIYFQGNSAPDKSGLPSDRFSAERTGGSVSTLTIQRTQQEDSAVYLCASRGGNTDTQYFGPGTRLTVL.

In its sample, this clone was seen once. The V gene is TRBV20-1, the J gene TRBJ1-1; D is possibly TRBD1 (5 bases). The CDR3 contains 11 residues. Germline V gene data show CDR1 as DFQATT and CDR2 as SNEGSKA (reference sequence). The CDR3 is CRGGDRGEAFF. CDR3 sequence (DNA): TGCAGGGGAGGGGATCGGGGGGAAGCTTTCTTT.

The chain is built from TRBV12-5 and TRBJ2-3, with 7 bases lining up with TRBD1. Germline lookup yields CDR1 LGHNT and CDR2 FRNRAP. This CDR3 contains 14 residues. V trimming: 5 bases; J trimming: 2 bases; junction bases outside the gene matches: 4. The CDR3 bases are TGTGCTAGTGGTGAACAGGGGCACACAGATACGCAGTATTTT. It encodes CASGEQGHTDTQYF.

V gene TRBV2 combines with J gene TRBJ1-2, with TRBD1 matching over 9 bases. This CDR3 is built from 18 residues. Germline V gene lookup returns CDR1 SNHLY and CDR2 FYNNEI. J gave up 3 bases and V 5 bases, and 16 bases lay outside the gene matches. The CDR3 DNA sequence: TGTGCCAGCAGTCGACCTGGGGGGACAGGGCCCCCTTACTATGGCTACACCTTC. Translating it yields CASSRPGGTGPPYYGYTF.

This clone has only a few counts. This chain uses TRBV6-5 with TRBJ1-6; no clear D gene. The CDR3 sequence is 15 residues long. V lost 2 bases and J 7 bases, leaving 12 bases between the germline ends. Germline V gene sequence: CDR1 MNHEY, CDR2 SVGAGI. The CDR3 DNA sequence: TGTGCCAGCAGTTACGGCGGGGAAGGGAATTCACCCCTCCACTTT. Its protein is CASSYGGEGNSPLHF.

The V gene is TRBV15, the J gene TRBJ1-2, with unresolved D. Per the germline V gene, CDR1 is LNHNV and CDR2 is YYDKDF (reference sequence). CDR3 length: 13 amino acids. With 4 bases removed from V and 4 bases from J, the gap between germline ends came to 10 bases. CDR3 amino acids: CATSNPPSYGYTF. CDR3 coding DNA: TGTGCCACCAGCAATCCCCCGAGCTATGGCTACACCTTC.

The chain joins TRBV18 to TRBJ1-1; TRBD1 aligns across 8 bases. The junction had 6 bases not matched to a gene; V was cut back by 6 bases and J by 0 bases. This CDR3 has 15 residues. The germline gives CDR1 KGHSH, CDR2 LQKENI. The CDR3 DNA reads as TGTGCCAGCTCTCCCCGGACAGGGATGAACACTGAAGCTTTCTTT. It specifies CASSPRTGMNTEAFF.

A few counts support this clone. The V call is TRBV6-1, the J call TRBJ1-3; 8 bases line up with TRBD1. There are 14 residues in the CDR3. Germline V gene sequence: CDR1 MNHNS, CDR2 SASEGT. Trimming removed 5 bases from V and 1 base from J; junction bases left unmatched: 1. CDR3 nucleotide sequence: TGTGCCAGCAGTACAGGGGGTTCTGGAAACACCATATATTTT. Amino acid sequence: CASSTGGSGNTIYF.

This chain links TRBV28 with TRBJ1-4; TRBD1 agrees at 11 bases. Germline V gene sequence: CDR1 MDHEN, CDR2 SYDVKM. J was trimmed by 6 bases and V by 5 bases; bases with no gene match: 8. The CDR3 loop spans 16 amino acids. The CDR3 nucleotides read TGTGCCAGCAGTCCTACGCTGGGACAGGGGGATGAAAAACTGTTTTTT. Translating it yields CASSPTLGQGDEKLFF.

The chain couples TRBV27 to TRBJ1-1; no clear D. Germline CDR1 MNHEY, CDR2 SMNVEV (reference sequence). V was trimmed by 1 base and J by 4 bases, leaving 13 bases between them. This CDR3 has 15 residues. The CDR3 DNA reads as TGTGCCAGCAGTTTATATGGTACCCTACCCACTGAAGCTTTCTTT. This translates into CASSLYGTLPTEAFF.

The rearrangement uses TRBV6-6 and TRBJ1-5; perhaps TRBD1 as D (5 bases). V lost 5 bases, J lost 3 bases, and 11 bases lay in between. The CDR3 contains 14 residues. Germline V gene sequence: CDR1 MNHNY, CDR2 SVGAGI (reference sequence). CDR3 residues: CASSPWGPNQPQHF. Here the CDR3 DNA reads TGTGCCAGCAGTCCTTGGGGCCCCAATCAGCCCCAGCATTTT.

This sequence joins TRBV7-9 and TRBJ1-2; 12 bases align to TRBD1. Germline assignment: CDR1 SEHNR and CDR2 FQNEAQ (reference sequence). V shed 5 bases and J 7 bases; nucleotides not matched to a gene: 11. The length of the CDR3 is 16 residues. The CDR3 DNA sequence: TGTGCCAGCAGCCTAACCATGCGGGACAGGGGGCCTGGCTACACCTTC. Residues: CASSLTMRDRGPGYTF.

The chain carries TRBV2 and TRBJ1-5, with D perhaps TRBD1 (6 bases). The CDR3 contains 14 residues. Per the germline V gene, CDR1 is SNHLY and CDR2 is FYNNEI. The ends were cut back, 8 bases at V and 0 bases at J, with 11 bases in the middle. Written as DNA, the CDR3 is TGTGCCAGCGAGGACAGCAATAGCAATCAGCCCCAGCATTTT. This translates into CASEDSNSNQPQHF.

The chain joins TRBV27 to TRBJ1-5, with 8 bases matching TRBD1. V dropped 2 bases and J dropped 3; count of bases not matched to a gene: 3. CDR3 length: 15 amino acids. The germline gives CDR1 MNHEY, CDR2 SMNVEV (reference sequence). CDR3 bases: TGTGCCAGCAGTTTAACGACAGGGGTCAATCAGCCCCAGCATTTT. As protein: CASSLTTGVNQPQHF.

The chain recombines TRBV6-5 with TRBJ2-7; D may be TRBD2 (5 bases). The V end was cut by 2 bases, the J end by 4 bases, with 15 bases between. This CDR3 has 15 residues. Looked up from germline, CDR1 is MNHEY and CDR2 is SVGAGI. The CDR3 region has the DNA TGTGCCAGCAGTTACCGTAAGAGCGGTGGTTACGAGCAGTACTTC. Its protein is CASSYRKSGGYEQYF.

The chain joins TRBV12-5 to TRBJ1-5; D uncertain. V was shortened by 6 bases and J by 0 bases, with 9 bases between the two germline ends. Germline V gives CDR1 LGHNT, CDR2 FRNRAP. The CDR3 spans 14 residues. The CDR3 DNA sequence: TGTGCTAGTGGCAACAGCAATAGCAATCAGCCCCAGCATTTT. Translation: CASGNSNSNQPQHF.

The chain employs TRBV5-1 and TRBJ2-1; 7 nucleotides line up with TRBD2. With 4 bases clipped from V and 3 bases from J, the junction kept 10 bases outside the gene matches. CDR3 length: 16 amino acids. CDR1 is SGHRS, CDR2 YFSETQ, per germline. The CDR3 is CASSPSGGMGYNEQFF. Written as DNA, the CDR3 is TGCGCCAGCAGCCCCTCGGGGGGAATGGGCTACAATGAGCAGTTCTTC. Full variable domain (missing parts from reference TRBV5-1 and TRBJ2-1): KAGVTQTPRYLIKTRGQQVTLSCSPISGHRSVSWYQQTPGQGLQFLFEYFSETQRNKGNFPGRFSGRQFSNSRSEMNVSTLELGDSALYLCASSPSGGMGYNEQFFGPGTRLTVL.